This T cell receptor (beta chain) was sequenced for a study of blood T cell repertoires in COVID-19. Participants were placed into cohorts based on the clinical history they reported. V was pared by 1 base and J by 3 bases, with 4 bases of the junction left unmatched. This CDR3 is built from 15 residues. In germline, CDR1 is MGHRA, CDR2 YSYEKL. Measured with immunoSEQ multiplex PCR; TCRdb has only the in-frame clones, and not every one. There are about 350,000 clones in the sample; around nine tenths occur only once, and approximately 0.97% lies in the top ten. The sample taken for sequencing was PBMCs or T cells enriched from blood (not recorded which). The TCR comes from a woman in her twenties or thirties who had been exposed to COVID-19. V and J are TRBV4-1 and TRBJ2-7; 9 nucleotides align to TRBD2. In DNA, the CDR3 is TGCGCCAGCAGCCAAGGGACTAGCGTTTTCTACGAGCAGTACTTC. Encoded protein: CASSQGTSVFYEQYF.